The 12 T cell receptor beta chains in this list originate from one sample, sequenced in a study of blood T cell repertoires in COVID-19. Measured with immunoSEQ multiplex PCR; TCRdb has only the in-frame clones, and not every one. Of 200,000 to 250,000 clones in the sample, approximately 85% were seen once. Sequenced sample: peripheral blood. These receptors were obtained from a man aged 45-65 years who had recovered from COVID-19.

This sequence joins TRBV18 and TRBJ1-4; tentatively, D is TRBD1 (6 bases). The CDR3 sequence is 15 residues long. Germline lookup yields CDR1 KGHSH and CDR2 LQKENI. Trimming cost V 6 bases and J 3 bases, with 14 bases left between them. CDR3 DNA: TGTGCCAGCTCCGTGGTTGGGGGCCCTAATGAAAAACTGTTTTTT. Amino acids: CASSVVGGPNEKLFF.

This clone has a handful of counts. The rearrangement uses TRBV19 and TRBJ1-2; D not resolved. Trimming took off 1 base at V and 4 bases at J, with 10 bases between the two ends. The CDR3 length is 14 residues. CDR1 and CDR2 from the germline V gene are LNHDA and SQIVND (reference sequence). DNA for the CDR3: TGTGCCAGTAGTATAGGAGTCTTGAGCTATGGCTACACCTTC. Its translation is CASSIGVLSYGYTF.

The rearrangement joins TRBV28 to TRBJ2-5; TRBD1 agrees at 7 bases. V lost 6 bases, J lost 3 bases, and 4 bases stayed unmatched. CDR3 length equals 13 residues. Germline values: CDR1 MDHEN, CDR2 SYDVKM. CDR3 nucleotide sequence: TGTGCCAGCAGAGGGGACAGCAAAGAGACCCAGTACTTC. Its translation: CASRGDSKETQYF.

This rearrangement joins TRBV19 to TRBJ1-5; D is possibly TRBD1 (5 bases). This CDR3 has 15 residues. The V gene lost 7 bases and the J gene lost 2 bases, with 15 bases spanning the gap. The germline V gene has CDR1 LNHDA and CDR2 SQIVND (reference sequence). CDR3 sequence (DNA): TGTGCCAGTATGGCGGACACCCGACGCAATCAGCCCCAGCATTTT. Protein sequence: CASMADTRRNQPQHF.

The chain joins TRBV12-3 or TRBV12-4 to TRBJ2-1, with unresolved D. V lost 3 bases and J 9 bases, leaving 9 bases between the germline ends. This CDR3 has 12 amino acids. The CDR3 protein is CASSFGLVEQFF. CDR3 sequence (DNA): TGTGCCAGCAGTTTTGGGCTTGTTGAGCAGTTCTTC.

The chain carries TRBV3-1 (or the pseudogene TRBV3-2) and TRBJ1-2, with D perhaps matching TRBD1 (6 bases). V gave up 4 bases and J gave up 3 bases, with 9 bases separating them. CDR1 and CDR2 (germline): LGHDT, YNNKEL (reference sequence). The length of the CDR3 is 13 residues. CDR3 sequence reads: CASSLQGHYGYTF. The CDR3 nucleotides read TGTGCCAGCAGCCTACAGGGCCACTATGGCTACACCTTC.

The chain links TRBV29-1 to TRBJ2-1; 7 bases are shared with TRBD2. The germline V gene encodes CDR1 SQVTM and CDR2 ANQGSEA. V shed 1 base and J 4 bases; nucleotides not matched to a gene: 4. The CDR3 spans 14 residues. CDR3 sequence (DNA): TGCAGCGTTGAAGTCCTAGCGGTGTACAATGAGCAGTTCTTC. It translates to CSVEVLAVYNEQFF.

J is TRBJ1-2 and V is TRBV11-1, with D unresolved. CDR1 and CDR2 (germline): SGHAT, FQDESV (reference sequence). This CDR3 region has 14 residues. Trimming stripped 0 bases from V and 8 bases from J, with 13 bases between. CDR3 region: CASSLASGKRGYTF. In DNA, the CDR3 is TGTGCCAGCAGCTTAGCGTCGGGAAAAAGAGGCTACACCTTC.

V is TRBV19 and J is TRBJ2-1; 7 bases line up with TRBD2. CDR3 size: 13 residues. Trimming removed 10 bases from V and 7 bases from J; junction bases left unmatched: 10. Germline V gene data show CDR1 as LNHDA and CDR2 as SQIVND (reference sequence). The CDR3 DNA follows: TGTGCCACACGGGAGGTGCCTGGGAATGAGCAGTTCTTC. Protein: CATREVPGNEQFF.

Here the CDR3 DNA reads TGTGCCAGCAGCGAGGACAGAACTAATGAAAAACTGTTTTTT. Protein product: CASSEDRTNEKLFF. This chain connects TRBV9 to TRBJ1-4; D possibly corresponds to TRBD1 (6 bases). CDR1 is SGDLS and CDR2 is YYNGEE in the germline V gene. The CDR3 contains 14 residues. V lost 3 bases to trimming and J lost 1 base, with 7 bases between them.

The V call is TRBV6-5, the J call TRBJ2-7; weak D call: TRBD2 (6 bases). Trimming cost V 2 bases and J 5 bases, with 13 bases left between them. Germline CDR1 and CDR2: MNHEY and SVGAGI. CDR3 length: 14 amino acids. CDR3 sequence reads: CASSYRQGGHEQYF. CDR3 nucleotide sequence: TGTGCCAGCAGTTACCGGCAGGGAGGCCACGAGCAGTACTTC.

The CDR3 DNA reads as TGTGCCAGCAGCCCGAGCGGGAGGGACAATGAGCAGTTCTTC. It codes for CASSPSGRDNEQFF. The V call is TRBV7-7, the J call TRBJ2-1, with 10 bases matching TRBD2. The CDR3 runs to 14 residues. The ends lost 5 bases at V and 5 bases at J; junction bases unmatched: 3. CDR1 and CDR2 from the germline V gene are SSHAT and FNYEAQ (reference sequence).